One and the same sample provided the 21 T cell receptor beta chains below, sequenced in a study of blood T cells in healthy people across ages. The second PCR ran roughly 6 to 11 cycles with a sample-barcoded 5' primer and J-beta primers. TCRdb called the 5' RACE reads again in MiXCR, with one record for every CDR3 protein. The sample has about 1,400,000 distinct CDR3 sequences, around 42% seen once. Source material: blood. The source of these receptors is a young woman in good health.

V is TRBV25-1 and J is TRBJ1-1, with TRBD1 matching over 8 bases. The CDR3 is 13 amino acids. Germline assignment: CDR1 MGHDK and CDR2 SYGVNS. V trimming: 1 base; J trimming: 8 bases; junction bases outside the gene matches: 3. The chain's CDR3 is CASSEWGDREAFF. DNA for the CDR3: TGTGCCAGCAGTGAATGGGGGGACAGGGAAGCTTTCTTT.

This clonotype was seen repeatedly, ten times or more. The gene calls are TRBV7-9 and TRBJ2-3; D not resolved. Germline V gene lookup returns CDR1 SEHNR and CDR2 FQNEAQ (reference sequence). The CDR3 loop spans 15 amino acids. V shed 6 bases and J shed 0 bases, with 13 bases lying between them. The CDR3 nucleotides are TGTGCCAGCAGTCAAGTGGTGGGGAGCACAGATACGCAGTATTTT. As protein: CASSQVVGSTDTQYF.

This clonotype was seen a single time. This sequence joins TRBV9 and TRBJ1-3, with D hard to call. Germline assignment: CDR1 SGDLS and CDR2 YYNGEE. With 0 bases removed from V and 0 bases from J, the gap between germline ends came to 13 bases. The CDR3 runs to 17 residues. The CDR3, as DNA: TGTGCCAGCAGCGTAGGGTCCTATAGCCACTCTGGAAACACCATATATTTT. Its translation: CASSVGSYSHSGNTIYF. Based on the CDR3 plus reference TRBV9 and TRBJ1-3, the full variable domain is DSGVTQTPKHLITATGQRVTLRCSPRSGDLSVYWYQQSLDQGLQFLIQYYNGEERAKGNILERFSAQQFPDLHSELNLSSLELGDSALYFCASSVGSYSHSGNTIYFGEGSWLTVV.

This clonotype was counted a few times. The chain employs TRBV29-1 and TRBJ2-2; D is ambiguous. CDR1 and CDR2 from the germline V gene are SQVTM and ANQGSEA. The CDR3 extends over 12 amino acids. V was shortened by 4 bases and J by 6 bases, with 9 bases between the two germline ends. The CDR3 reads CSVVSGSGELFF. The CDR3 coding sequence is TGCAGCGTTGTGTCAGGTTCCGGGGAGCTGTTTTTT.

The rearrangement joins TRBV3-1 to TRBJ1-2; 10 positions match TRBD1. V dropped 4 bases and J dropped 3; count of bases not matched to a gene: 5. The CDR3 extends over 15 amino acids. Per germline, CDR1 LGHDT and CDR2 YNNKEL (reference sequence). The CDR3 reads CASSPSDRGYYGYTF. In nucleotides, the CDR3 is TGTGCCAGCAGCCCATCGGACAGGGGGTACTATGGCTACACCTTC.

In its sample, this clonotype was seen a few times. The chain joins TRBV5-1 to TRBJ2-7; 7 bases fit TRBD1. The V segment lost 0 bases and the J segment 2 bases; nucleotides outside the gene matches: 5. Germline CDR1 reads SGHRS; CDR2 reads YFSETQ. CDR3 length: 15 residues. CDR3 coding DNA: TGCGCCAGCAGCTTGGCCGGACAGGCCCCCTACGAGCAGTACTTC. Amino acid sequence: CASSLAGQAPYEQYF.

On this clonotype: A junction boundary mismatches the germline segment, possibly from a read error. The chain combines TRBV7-9 with TRBJ2-1, with D perhaps matching TRBD1 (6 bases). The CDR3 is 16 amino acids. Per the germline V gene, CDR1 is SEHNR and CDR2 is FQNEAQ (reference sequence). The CDR3 bases are TGTGCCAGCAGCTTAATGCAGGGGATAAGCTACAGTGAGCAGTTCTTC. This codes for CASSLMQGISYSEQFF.

This clonotype was observed a few times. The chain has TRBV20-1 and TRBJ2-1; 11 positions match TRBD2. This CDR3 is built from 14 residues. With V trimmed by 4 bases and J by 8 bases, 7 bases remained unmatched. The V gene's germline CDR1 is DFQATT and CDR2 SNEGSKA (reference sequence). This CDR3 is CSANPGLAGYEQFF. The CDR3 DNA is TGCAGTGCTAACCCTGGACTAGCGGGTTATGAGCAGTTCTTC.

This clonotype showed up just a few times. This chain uses TRBV27 with TRBJ2-7; D may be TRBD2 (5 bases). The CDR3 spans 16 residues. V was trimmed by 0 bases and J by 2 bases, leaving 14 bases between them. Germline CDR1 MNHEY, CDR2 SMNVEV (reference sequence). The CDR3 DNA is TGTGCCAGCAGTTTATCGAACGCCGGACTCGCCTACGAGCAGTACTTC. It codes for CASSLSNAGLAYEQYF.

The table lists this clonotype with a few counts. This rearrangement joins TRBV12-5 to TRBJ2-3, with 10 bases matching TRBD2. The V segment lost 0 bases and the J segment 0 bases; nucleotides outside the gene matches: 0. The CDR3 is 16 residues long. Germline values: CDR1 LGHNT, CDR2 FRNRAP. CDR3 amino acids: CASGLVLAGSTDTQYF. The CDR3 bases are TGTGCTAGTGGTTTGGTACTAGCGGGAAGCACAGATACGCAGTATTTT. The full variable domain, in which reference TRBV12-5 and TRBJ2-3 provide the parts outside the CDR3, is DARVTQTPRHKVTEMGQEVTMRCQPILGHNTVFWYRQTMMQGLELLAYFRNRAPLDDSGMPKDRFSAEMPDATLATLKIQPSEPRDSAVYFCASGLVLAGSTDTQYFGPGTRLTVL.

The rearrangement links TRBV7-2 to TRBJ1-6; the match to TRBD1 covers 10 bases. This CDR3 comprises 15 residues. Germline V gene lookup returns CDR1 SGHTA and CDR2 FQGNSA. After removal of 4 bases from V and 10 bases from J, the junction contained 7 bases not matched to a gene. In DNA form, the CDR3 reads TGTGCCAGCAGCTACGACAGGGGGCGCGGGTCACCCCTCCACTTT. This codes for CASSYDRGRGSPLHF.

J is TRBJ1-3 and V is TRBV18, with D uncertain. The germline V gene encodes CDR1 KGHSH and CDR2 LQKENI. V dropped 5 bases and J dropped 0 bases, with 14 bases sitting between them. The CDR3 covers 16 residues. CDR3 sequence: CASSSQDGFSGNTIYF. For the CDR3, the DNA is TGTGCCAGCTCATCCCAGGACGGCTTCTCTGGAAACACCATATATTTT.

The chain has TRBV12-3 or TRBV12-4 and TRBJ2-7; TRBD2 matches 7 bases. CDR3 length: 16 amino acids. With V trimmed by 6 bases and J by 6 bases, 17 bases remained unmatched. The CDR3 loop reads CASSLPIAGAIREQYF. DNA for the CDR3: TGTGCCAGCAGCTTACCGATTGCGGGAGCGATCCGCGAGCAGTACTTC.

This CDR3 is CASSPGSLRTDTQYF. The CDR3 nucleotides are TGCGCCAGCAGCCCAGGGTCCCTACGCACAGATACGCAGTATTTT. V usage is TRBV5-1 and J usage is TRBJ2-3; perhaps TRBD1 as D (5 bases). Germline V gene data show CDR1 as SGHRS and CDR2 as YFSETQ. The CDR3 loop spans 15 amino acids. Trimming took off 4 bases at V and 1 base at J, with 13 bases between the two ends.

The chain couples TRBV27 to TRBJ2-1, with 7 bases matching TRBD2. With 5 bases clipped from V and 10 bases from J, the junction kept 8 bases outside the gene matches. The germline gives CDR1 MNHEY, CDR2 SMNVEV (reference sequence). CDR3 length: 13 amino acids. The CDR3 sequence is CASSPGTTKEQFF. The CDR3 DNA sequence: TGTGCCAGCAGTCCCGGGACTACAAAAGAGCAGTTCTTC.

This clonotype occurred a few times. This chain uses TRBV28 with TRBJ2-1, with 8 bases matching TRBD2. Germline-derived CDR1 and CDR2 are MDHEN and SYDVKM. Trimming removed 6 bases from V and 6 bases from J; junction bases left unmatched: 10. The CDR3 runs to 15 residues. The CDR3 coding sequence is TGTGCCAGCAGCAGAGCCGGGACTAGAGGCAATGAGCAGTTCTTC. Protein sequence: CASSRAGTRGNEQFF.

Only a few counts were recorded for this clonotype. V gene TRBV2 combines with J gene TRBJ1-2, with D possibly being TRBD1 (5 bases). From germline, CDR1 is SNHLY and CDR2 FYNNEI. V gave up 6 bases and J gave up 4 bases, with 12 bases separating them. This CDR3 has 13 amino acids. The CDR3 DNA follows: TGTGCCAGCAGCGAGGACAAGGCCTATGGCTACACCTTC. This sequence encodes CASSEDKAYGYTF.

V gene TRBV6-6 combines with J gene TRBJ1-2; TRBD1 agrees at 7 bases. CDR3 size: 17 residues. V was pared by 0 bases and J by 0 bases, with 7 bases of the junction left unmatched. CDR1 MNHNY and CDR2 SVGAGI come from the germline V gene (reference sequence). This CDR3 reads CASSYSFTGDTNYGYTF. In DNA form, the CDR3 reads TGTGCCAGCAGTTACTCCTTTACAGGGGACACTAACTATGGCTACACCTTC.

This clonotype occurred a few times. This chain joins TRBV7-8 and TRBJ2-1, with TRBD2 matching over 9 bases. The germline V gene encodes CDR1 SGHVS and CDR2 FQNEAQ. The CDR3 has 15 residues. Germline trimming cut 5 bases from V and 9 bases from J; bases unmatched to any gene: 11. DNA of the CDR3: TGTGCCAGCAGCCAGGCGGGCGGGAGGGCCAGTGAGCAGTTCTTC. Its translation: CASSQAGGRASEQFF. Combining the CDR3 with reference TRBV7-8 and TRBJ2-1 gives the whole variable domain GAGVSQSPRYKVAKRGQDVALRCDPISGHVSLFWYQQALGQGPEFLTYFQNEAQLDKSGLPSDRFFAERPEGSVSTLKIQRTQQEDSAVYLCASSQAGGRASEQFFGPGTRLTVL.

Ten or more counts support this clonotype. The chain recombines TRBV6-1 with TRBJ2-1, with 11 positions matching TRBD2. The CDR3 has 16 amino acids. Trimming took 7 bases from V and 0 from J; bases not matched to a gene: 5. The germline gives CDR1 MNHNS, CDR2 SASEGT. Written as DNA, the CDR3 is TGTGCCAGCACCAGACTAGCGGGAAGCTCCTACAATGAGCAGTTCTTC. It yields the protein CASTRLAGSSYNEQFF.

This clonotype came up a few times. The chain employs TRBV5-1 and TRBJ1-2; D gene uncertain. The CDR3 is 15 residues long. CDR1 is SGHRS and CDR2 is YFSETQ in the germline V gene. The germline V and J ends were trimmed by 4 bases and 7 bases, with 20 bases remaining between them. The CDR3 DNA follows: TGCGCCAGCAGCCCGCTATTGGAGGGAGCAGCTGGCTACACCTTC. Translating it yields CASSPLLEGAAGYTF. The whole variable domain, remainder taken from reference TRBV5-1 and TRBJ1-2, is KAGVTQTPRYLIKTRGQQVTLSCSPISGHRSVSWYQQTPGQGLQFLFEYFSETQRNKGNFPGRFSGRQFSNSRSEMNVSTLELGDSALYLCASSPLLEGAAGYTFGSGTRLTVV.